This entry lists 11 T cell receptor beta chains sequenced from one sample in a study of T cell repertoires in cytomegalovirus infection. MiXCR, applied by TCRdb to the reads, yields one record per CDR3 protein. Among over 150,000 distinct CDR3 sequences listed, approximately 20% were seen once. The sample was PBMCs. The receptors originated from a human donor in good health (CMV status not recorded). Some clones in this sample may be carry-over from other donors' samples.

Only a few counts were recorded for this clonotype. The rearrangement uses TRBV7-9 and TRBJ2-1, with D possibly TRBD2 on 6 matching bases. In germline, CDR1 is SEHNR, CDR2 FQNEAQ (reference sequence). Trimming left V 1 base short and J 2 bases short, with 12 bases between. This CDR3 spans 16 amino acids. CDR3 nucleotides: TGTGCCAGCAGCTTAGTCGGGGGAGTGGCCTACAATGAGCAGTTCTTC. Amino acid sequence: CASSLVGGVAYNEQFF.

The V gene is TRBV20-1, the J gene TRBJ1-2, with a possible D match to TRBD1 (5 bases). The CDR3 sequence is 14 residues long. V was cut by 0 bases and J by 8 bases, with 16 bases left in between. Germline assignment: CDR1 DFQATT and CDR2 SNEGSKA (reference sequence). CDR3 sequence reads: CSAREGAGMQGYTF. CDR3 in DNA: TGCAGTGCTAGAGAAGGGGCAGGGATGCAAGGCTACACCTTC.

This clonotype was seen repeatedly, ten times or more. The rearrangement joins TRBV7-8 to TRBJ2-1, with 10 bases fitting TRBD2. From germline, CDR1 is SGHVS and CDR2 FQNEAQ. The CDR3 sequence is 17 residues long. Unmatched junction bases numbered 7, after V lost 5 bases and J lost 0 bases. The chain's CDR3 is CASSPPSGSPSYNEQFF. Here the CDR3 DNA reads TGTGCCAGCAGCCCGCCTAGCGGGAGCCCCTCCTACAATGAGCAGTTCTTC.

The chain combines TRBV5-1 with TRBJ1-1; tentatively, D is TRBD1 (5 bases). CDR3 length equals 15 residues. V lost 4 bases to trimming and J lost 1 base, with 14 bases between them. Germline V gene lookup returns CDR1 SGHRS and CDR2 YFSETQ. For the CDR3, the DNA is TGCGCCAGCAGCAAAGAACAGGCGGGGAACACTGAAGCTTTCTTT. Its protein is CASSKEQAGNTEAFF.

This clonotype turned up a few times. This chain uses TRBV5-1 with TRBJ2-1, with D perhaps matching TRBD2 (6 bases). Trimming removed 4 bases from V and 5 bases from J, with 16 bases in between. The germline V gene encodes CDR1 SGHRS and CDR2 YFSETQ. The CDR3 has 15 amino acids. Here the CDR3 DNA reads TGCGCCAGCAGCCCCAGGGTAGCGGAGGACAATGAGCAGTTCTTC. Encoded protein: CASSPRVAEDNEQFF.

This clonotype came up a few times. CDR3 region: CASSTPVAPYEQYF. DNA for the CDR3: TGTGCCAGCAGTACCCCCGTGGCCCCCTACGAGCAGTACTTC. The chain carries TRBV28 and TRBJ2-7; the D is unclear. This CDR3 spans 14 amino acids. Germline V CDR1 and CDR2: MDHEN, SYDVKM. V was pared by 5 bases and J by 2 bases, with 13 bases between.

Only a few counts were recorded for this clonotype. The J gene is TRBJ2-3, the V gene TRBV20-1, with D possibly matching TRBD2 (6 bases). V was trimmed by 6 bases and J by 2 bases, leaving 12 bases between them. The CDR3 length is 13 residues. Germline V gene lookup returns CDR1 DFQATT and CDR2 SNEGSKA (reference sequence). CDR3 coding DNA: TGCAGTGCCCTGGACTACCACACAGATACGCAGTATTTT. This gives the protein CSALDYHTDTQYF.

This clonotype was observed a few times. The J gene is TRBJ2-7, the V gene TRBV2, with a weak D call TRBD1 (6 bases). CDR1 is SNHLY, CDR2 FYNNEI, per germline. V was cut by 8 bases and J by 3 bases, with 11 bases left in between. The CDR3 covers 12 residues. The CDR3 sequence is CASGGQFYEQYF. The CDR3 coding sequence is TGTGCCAGCGGAGGACAGTTCTACGAGCAGTACTTC.

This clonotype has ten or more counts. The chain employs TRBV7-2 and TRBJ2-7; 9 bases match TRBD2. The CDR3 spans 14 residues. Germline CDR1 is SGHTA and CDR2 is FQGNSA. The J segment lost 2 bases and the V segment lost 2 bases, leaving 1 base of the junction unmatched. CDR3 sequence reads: CASSLLAGPYEQYF. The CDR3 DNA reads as TGTGCCAGCAGCTTACTAGCGGGGCCCTACGAGCAGTACTTC.

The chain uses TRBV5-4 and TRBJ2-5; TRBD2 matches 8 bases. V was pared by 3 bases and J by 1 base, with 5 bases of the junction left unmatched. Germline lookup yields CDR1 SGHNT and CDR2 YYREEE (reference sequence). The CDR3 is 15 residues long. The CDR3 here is CASSYQLAVQETQYF. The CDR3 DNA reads TGTGCCAGCAGCTACCAACTAGCGGTCCAAGAGACCCAGTACTTC.

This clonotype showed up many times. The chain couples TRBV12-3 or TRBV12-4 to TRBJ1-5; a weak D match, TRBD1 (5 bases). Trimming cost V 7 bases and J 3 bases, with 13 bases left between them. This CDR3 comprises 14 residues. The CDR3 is CASTLGRDNQPQHF. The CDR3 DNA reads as TGTGCCAGCACCCTGGGACGAGACAATCAGCCCCAGCATTTT.